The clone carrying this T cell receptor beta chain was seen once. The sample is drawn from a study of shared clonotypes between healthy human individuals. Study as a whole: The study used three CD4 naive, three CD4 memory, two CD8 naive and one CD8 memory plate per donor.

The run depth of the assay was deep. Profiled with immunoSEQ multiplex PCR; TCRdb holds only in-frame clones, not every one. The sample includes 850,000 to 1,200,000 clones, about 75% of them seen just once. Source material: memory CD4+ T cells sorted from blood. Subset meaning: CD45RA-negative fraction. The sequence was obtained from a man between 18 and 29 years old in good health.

The CDR3: CASSLRGETQYF. DNA for the CDR3: TGCGCCAGCAGCTTGAGAGGGGAGACCCAGTACTTC. The rearrangement joins TRBV5-1 to TRBJ2-5; tentative D call: TRBD2 (5 bases). Germline V gene lookup returns CDR1 SGHRS and CDR2 YFSETQ. V lost 1 base to trimming and J lost 5 bases, with 6 bases between them. The CDR3 runs to 12 residues.